Listed here is a single T cell receptor beta chain. The antigen remains undetermined. Its ends do not fully match the called genes, so a read error is possible. Germline V gives CDR1 SEHNR, CDR2 FQNEAQ (reference sequence). The CDR3 runs 15 residues. This entry belongs to a study of cytomegalovirus exposure and HLA in healthy donors. Study-wide points: Across all donors, roughly uniform sequencing depth was an assumption of the presence/absence analyses. A missense variant in DCLRE1C was later tied to TCR beta V- and J-gene trimming.

It was with 60 Vbeta and 13 Jbeta primers that the PCR ran. Clones were sequenced by immunoSEQ multiplex PCR, and TCRdb holds only the in-frame ones, with some missing. The table records 150,000 to 200,000 clones, around 80% of them present only once. This sequence was found in a woman aged 45-59 years in good health and CMV-seronegative. The sequencing sample was made of PBMCs. The chain employs TRBV7-9 and TRBJ1-6; D gene ambiguous. In DNA, the CDR3 is TGTTCCAGCAGCTTAACCAACTCGAAGTCTTCACCCCTCCACTTT. Amino acids: CSSSLTNSKSSPLHF.